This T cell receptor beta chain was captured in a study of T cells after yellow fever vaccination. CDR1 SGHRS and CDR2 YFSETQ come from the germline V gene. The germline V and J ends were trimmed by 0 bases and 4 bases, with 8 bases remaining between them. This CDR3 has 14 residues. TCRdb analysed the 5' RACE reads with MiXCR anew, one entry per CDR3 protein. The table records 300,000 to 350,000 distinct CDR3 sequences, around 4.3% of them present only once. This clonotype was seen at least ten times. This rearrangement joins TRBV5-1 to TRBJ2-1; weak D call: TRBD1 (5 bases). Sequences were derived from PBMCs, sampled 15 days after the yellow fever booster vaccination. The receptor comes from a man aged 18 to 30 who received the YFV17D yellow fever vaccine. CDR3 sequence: CASSLVQAYNEQFF. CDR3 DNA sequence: TGCGCCAGCAGCTTGGTACAGGCTTACAATGAGCAGTTCTTC. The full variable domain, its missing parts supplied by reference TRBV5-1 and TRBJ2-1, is KAGVTQTPRYLIKTRGQQVTLSCSPISGHRSVSWYQQTPGQGLQFLFEYFSETQRNKGNFPGRFSGRQFSNSRSEMNVSTLELGDSALYLCASSLVQAYNEQFFGPGTRLTVL.